This T cell receptor beta chain was profiled in a study of chemoradiotherapy in HPV16-positive cancers (dated by TCRdb to between 2021 and 2024). About the study as a whole: Functional T-cell assays on cells from two HPV16-positive patients defined candidate HPV-specific T-cell clones and common TCR motifs. Next, the candidate HPV-specific TCRs and motifs were followed in TCR repertoires from approximately 82 patients with HPV-related cancers. Whether T-cell immunity against the HPV oncoproteins E6 and E7 changes during chemoradiotherapy and whether survival is affected by this immunity were examined in the study. Study-wide findings and limitations: In HPV16-positive patients, expansion of HPV-responsive T cells during chemoradiotherapy was associated with improved recurrence-free survival. Expansion of candidate HPV-specific clones and E7-related TCR motifs was observed in the tumor microenvironment during treatment, whereas no such expansion was observed for non-HPV-specific T cells. The survival association was reported for HPV16-positive patients, and the functional definition of HPV-specific T cells was derived from only two HPV16-positive patients.

Repertoires were sampled repeatedly over the course of chemoradiotherapy, so clonal expansion could be followed in the tumor microenvironment. On this clone itself: The antigen it recognizes is unknown. Base qualities are not recorded, but no much larger clone differs from it by a single base.

Including cysteine and phenylalanine, the CDR3 has 15 amino acids. Only the CDR3 DNA stays, 45 bases, in frame from base 1. CDR1 SGHTA and CDR2 FQGNSA were looked up in the germline V gene. Deletion took 1 base off V and 6 bases off J, with a span of 13 bases between the germline ends. Library generation was performed with the immunoSEQ multiplex PCR assay. TCRdb re-hosts the immuneACCESS table, in-frame sequences only. Its copies lack some clones; in the studies checked, an unresolved V gene accounts for under half of them, and the cause for the rest is not known. The sample table lists about 6,200 clones, roughly 80% of them with a count of one. 6.2% of the sample is held by the ten biggest clonotypes.

The sequence was collected from a human donor with HPV-associated anogenital cancer. The chain was built from TRBV7-2 and TRBJ2-1; the D call could be TRBD1 or TRBD2, with each sharing 5 bases. The specimen was tumor tissue, collected from a patient who underwent chemoradiotherapy. The CDR3 loop reads CASSLGGPVTNEQFF. Read as DNA, the sequence is TGTGCCAGCAGCTTAGGGGGACCCGTAACCAATGAGCAGTTCTTC.